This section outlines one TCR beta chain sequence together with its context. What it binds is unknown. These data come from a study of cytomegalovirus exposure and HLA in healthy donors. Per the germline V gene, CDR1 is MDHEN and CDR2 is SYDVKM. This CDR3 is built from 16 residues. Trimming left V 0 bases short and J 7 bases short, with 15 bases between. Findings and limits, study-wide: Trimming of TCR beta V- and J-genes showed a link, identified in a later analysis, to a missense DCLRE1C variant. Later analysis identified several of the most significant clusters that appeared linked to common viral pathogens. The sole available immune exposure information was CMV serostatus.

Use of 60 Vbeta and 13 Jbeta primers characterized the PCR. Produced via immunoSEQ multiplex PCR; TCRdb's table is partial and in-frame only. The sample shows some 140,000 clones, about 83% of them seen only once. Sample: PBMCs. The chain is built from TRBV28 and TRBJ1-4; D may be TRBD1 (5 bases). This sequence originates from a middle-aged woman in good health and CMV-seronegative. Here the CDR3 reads CASSLWPRVFLEKLFF. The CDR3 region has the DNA TGTGCCAGCAGTTTATGGCCCAGGGTTTTTCTTGAAAAACTGTTTTTT.